The T cell receptor (beta chain) described here comes from a study of shared clonotypes between healthy human individuals. Study-wide context: CD8 memory received one plate per donor, CD8 naive two, CD4 memory three and CD4 naive three. Findings and limits, study-wide: Around 4.7% of naive CD4 clonotypes were shared across several donors. Naive subsets, compared against memory subsets, generally had larger estimated richness values.

For this clone: Its specificity is unknown.

Assay used: immunoSEQ multiplex PCR; TCRdb lists only in-frame clones, some missing. The repertoire holds about a million clones, with approximately 80% as singletons. This clonotype was sampled from a man aged 18 to 30 in good health. What was sequenced was memory CD4+ T cells sorted from blood. Regarding subset: CD45RA-negative fraction.

The DNA of the CDR3 is TGTGCCAGCAGCTTCTACCGGGACAGGGATGAAAAACTGTTTTTT. Translation: CASSFYRDRDEKLFF. V usage is TRBV7-9 and J usage is TRBJ1-4, with 9 bases that match TRBD1. Germline CDR1 is SEHNR and CDR2 is FQNEAQ (reference sequence). There are 15 residues in the CDR3. Trimming removed 3 bases from V and 6 bases from J; junction bases left unmatched: 5.